The 23 T cell receptor beta chains below were found in one sample sequenced in a study of molecular identifiers for immune sequencing clone quantification. TCRdb reanalysed the PCR reads using MiXCR and keeps one entry per CDR3 protein. The sample lists just under 65,000 distinct CDR3 sequences; around 19% were seen once. Sequencing used naive CD8+ T cells from blood, with Jurkat cell RNA spiked in. The subset was: FACS-sorted CD8+CD4-CCR7+CD45RA+ naive T cells. Receptors were obtained from a human donor in good health. Some libraries in this study had Jurkat cell RNA spiked in.

This clonotype has a count of ten or more. The chain combines TRBV3-1 with TRBJ2-3; D is unresolved. Deletions cut 1 base from V and 2 bases from J, with 10 bases between. Germline V gene sequence: CDR1 LGHDT, CDR2 YNNKEL (reference sequence). The CDR3 is 15 residues long. CDR3 region: CASSQGQSSTDTQYF. The DNA for the CDR3 is TGTGCCAGCAGCCAAGGCCAGTCCTCCACAGATACGCAGTATTTT.

This clonotype was recorded at least ten times. The chain recombines TRBV30 with TRBJ2-7; 12 bases match TRBD1. This CDR3 spans 14 amino acids. Germline V gene data show CDR1 as GTSNPN and CDR2 as SVGIG (reference sequence). Trimming took 8 bases from V and 6 from J; bases not matched to a gene: 11. CDR3 bases: TGTGCCGGAGGGTATGGGACAGGGGGCCTCGAGCAGTACTTC. Its protein is CAGGYGTGGLEQYF.

Concerning this clonotype itself: Given a much more abundant clone one base away, this may be a read error. The genes are TRBV25-1 and TRBJ2-3; D perhaps matches TRBD1 (5 bases). Germline values: CDR1 MGHDK, CDR2 SYGVNS. CDR3 length: 15 residues. CDR3 in amino acids: CASSVLLKSTGTQYF. As DNA, the CDR3 is TGTGCCAGCAGTGTCCTCTTGAAAAGCACAGGTACGCAGTATTTT. Drawing the rest from reference TRBV25-1 and TRBJ2-3, the complete variable domain is EADIYQTPRYLVIGTGKKITLECSQTMGHDKMYWYQQDPGMELHLIHYSYGVNSTEKGDLSSESTVSRIRTEHFPLTLESARPSHTSQYLCASSVLLKSTGTQYFGPGTRLTVL.

As for this clonotype: This may be a read error: a much more frequent sequence differs by one nucleotide. The chain carries TRBV7-7 and TRBJ2-3; 11 nucleotides line up with TRBD2. CDR1 SSHAT and CDR2 FNYEAQ come from the germline V gene (reference sequence). CDR3 length: 16 residues. DNA of the CDR3: TGTGTTAGCAGCGCCGAACTAGCGGGGGAAGGAGATACGCAGTATTTT. Translated: CVSSAELAGEGDTQYF.

The J gene is TRBJ1-1, the V gene TRBV7-8; D uncertain. The germline gives CDR1 SGHVS, CDR2 FQNEAQ. The CDR3 extends over 12 amino acids. V gave up 2 bases and J gave up 13 bases, with 14 bases separating them. CDR3 amino acids: CASSLLNTEIFF. The CDR3 DNA follows: TGTGCCAGCAGCTTACTGAACACTGAAATTTTCTTT.

This clonotype has ten or more counts. V and J are TRBV4-1 and TRBJ1-3, with D hard to call. CDR3 length equals 16 residues. CDR1 is MGHRA and CDR2 is YSYEKL in the germline V gene. Trimming stripped 1 base from V and 0 bases from J, with 10 bases between. CDR3 coding DNA: TGCGCCAGCAGCCAAGTGGGAGGGATCTCTGGAAACACCATATATTTT. It encodes CASSQVGGISGNTIYF.

At least ten counts were recorded for this clonotype. V usage is TRBV2 and J usage is TRBJ2-7; 13 bases agree with TRBD2. Germline lookup yields CDR1 SNHLY and CDR2 FYNNEI. V shed 8 bases, J shed 3 bases, and the junction held 10 bases outside the gene matches. The length of the CDR3 is 16 residues. DNA of the CDR3: TGTGCCAGCGGACCAACTAGCGGGAGGGCCGGCTACGAGCAGTACTTC. Its translation is CASGPTSGRAGYEQYF.

This clonotype was seen just once. The rearrangement joins TRBV7-9 to TRBJ2-7; 7 nucleotides line up with TRBD1. This CDR3 region has 13 residues. Trimming cost V 8 bases and J 6 bases; bases outside gene matches: 10. Germline lookup yields CDR1 SEHNR and CDR2 FQNEAQ (reference sequence). The DNA for the CDR3 is TGTGCCAGCTGCCCTGAGGGGGCTCGCGAGCAGTACTTC. It is translated as CASCPEGAREQYF.

This clonotype was seen at least ten times. The chain uses TRBV4-1 and TRBJ2-7; 10 bases are shared with TRBD2. Trimming at V came to 4 bases and at J to 6 bases, leaving 9 bases not matched to a gene. CDR1 MGHRA and CDR2 YSYEKL come from the germline V gene. This CDR3 is 15 amino acids long. The CDR3 protein is CASSPDPSGRAEQYF. DNA for the CDR3: TGCGCCAGCAGCCCTGACCCTAGCGGGAGAGCCGAGCAGTACTTC.

The chain couples TRBV29-1 to TRBJ2-7; D perhaps matches TRBD1 (5 bases). Germline loops: CDR1 SQVTM, CDR2 ANQGSEA. V lost 1 base and J 6 bases, leaving 19 bases between the germline ends. This CDR3 spans 15 amino acids. CDR3 sequence reads: CSVEVLAGLEREQYF. The CDR3 bases are TGCAGCGTTGAAGTCTTGGCAGGGCTGGAACGCGAGCAGTACTTC.

This clonotype was detected only once. The chain employs TRBV7-6 and TRBJ2-1; perhaps TRBD2 as D (6 bases). CDR3 size: 16 residues. Trimming took 5 bases from V and 5 from J, leaving 19 bases between them. The germline V gene encodes CDR1 SGHVS and CDR2 FNYEAQ. The CDR3 spells CASSVPIAGSNNEQFF. The CDR3 DNA follows: TGTGCCAGCAGCGTACCCATTGCGGGAAGTAACAATGAGCAGTTCTTC.

There are many counts of this clonotype. The genes are TRBV20-1 and TRBJ2-1; 8 positions agree with TRBD2. CDR3 size: 13 residues. The germline gives CDR1 DFQATT, CDR2 SNEGSKA (reference sequence). J lost 8 bases, V lost 3 bases, and 6 bases had no gene match. The CDR3, as DNA: TGCAGTGCTAGGATCGGGAGGGATTATGAGCAGTTCTTC. It codes for CSARIGRDYEQFF.

The sample holds many counts of this clonotype. The CDR3 nucleotides are TGCGCCAGCAGCCAACTAACTACCTTACAGTACACTGAAGCTTTCTTT. Amino acid sequence: CASSQLTTLQYTEAFF. The chain carries TRBV4-1 and TRBJ1-1; D is unresolved. V dropped 2 bases and J dropped 3 bases, with 16 bases sitting between them. Germline V CDR1 and CDR2: MGHRA, YSYEKL. This CDR3 is 16 amino acids long.

The chain carries TRBV29-1 and TRBJ2-1, with a weak D call TRBD1 (6 bases). Germline lookup yields CDR1 SQVTM and CDR2 ANQGSEA. CDR3 length: 14 amino acids. Trimming shortened V by 4 bases and J by 0 bases, and 10 bases separated the two germline ends. The CDR3 nucleotides read TGCAGCGTTGTTGAGGGGGACTCCTACAATGAGCAGTTCTTC. Its translation is CSVVEGDSYNEQFF.

With respect to this clonotype: This may come from a read error, since a much larger clone is one base off. The rearrangement links TRBV6-5 to TRBJ2-1; 8 nucleotides align to TRBD2. The CDR3 contains 15 residues. Germline lookup yields CDR1 MNHEY and CDR2 SVGAGI. The CDR3 DNA sequence: TGTGCCAGCAGTTTGAATAGCGGGGAGTACACTGAGCAGTTCTTC. Translation gives CASSLNSGEYTEQFF.

In this sample, this clonotype turned up many times. The genes are TRBV29-1 and TRBJ1-1; no definite D call. CDR1 is SQVTM and CDR2 is ANQGSEA in the germline V gene. The CDR3 runs 15 residues. The V end was cut by 5 bases, the J end by 5 bases, with 21 bases between. The CDR3 spells CSVFGPPSFGTEAFF. The CDR3 coding sequence is TGCAGCGTTTTCGGACCTCCGTCATTTGGTACTGAAGCTTTCTTT.

In its sample, this clonotype was seen many times. V and J are TRBV6-6 and TRBJ2-2, with 10 bases lining up with TRBD2. CDR1 and CDR2 from the germline V gene are MNHNY and SVGAGI (reference sequence). With 8 bases clipped from V and 7 bases from J, the junction kept 7 bases outside the gene matches. The CDR3 is made up of 14 amino acids. CDR3 in DNA: TGTGCCAGCCGACTAGCGGGCCAGGACGGGGAGCTGTTTTTT. Translated, it gives CASRLAGQDGELFF.

Many counts were recorded for this clonotype. This rearrangement joins TRBV9 to TRBJ1-1, with D perhaps matching TRBD1 (5 bases). Germline V gives CDR1 SGDLS, CDR2 YYNGEE. This CDR3 region has 17 residues. Deletions cut 0 bases from V and 1 base from J, with 16 bases between. The CDR3 nucleotides are TGTGCCAGCAGCGTAGGTGGTGCGACAGTCCGGAACACTGAAGCTTTCTTT. As protein: CASSVGGATVRNTEAFF.

This clonotype was seen ten or more times. The genes are TRBV10-3 and TRBJ2-7, with 10 bases that match TRBD2. This CDR3 contains 14 residues. J lost 2 bases, V lost 8 bases, and 6 bases had no gene match. Germline V lookup: CDR1 ENHRY, CDR2 SYGVKD. CDR3 sequence: CAIGLGTSAYEQYF. The CDR3 nucleotides read TGTGCCATCGGCCTGGGGACTAGCGCCTACGAGCAGTACTTC.

A word on this clonotype: This may be a read error: a much more frequent sequence differs by one nucleotide. Here the CDR3 omits its conserved ending phenylalanine or tryptophan, so a read error is the likely source. V usage is TRBV19 and J usage is TRBJ2-1; 11 positions match TRBD2. The CDR3 runs to 15 residues. Germline CDR1 and CDR2: LNHDA and SQIVND (reference sequence). V was clipped by 5 bases and J by 3 bases; unmatched bases: 3. CDR3 loop: CASSFGTSGYNEQFS. The CDR3 DNA reads as TGTGCCAGTAGTTTCGGGACTAGCGGCTACAATGAGCAGTTCTCC.

This clonotype was recorded at least ten times. The rearrangement uses TRBV12-3 or TRBV12-4 and TRBJ2-7, with TRBD2 matching over 7 bases. With V trimmed by 4 bases and J by 5 bases, 8 bases remained unmatched. The CDR3 loop spans 14 amino acids. The CDR3 nucleotides are TGTGCCAGCAGTTCGGGACTATTTTTCGACGAGCAGTACTTC. It yields the protein CASSSGLFFDEQYF.

As for this clonotype: The junction departs from the called germline gene at one end, perhaps through a read error. J is TRBJ2-1 and V is TRBV4-1; 12 bases align to TRBD2. The CDR3 contains 15 residues. The V gene's germline CDR1 is MGHRA and CDR2 YSYEKL. The CDR3 is CTSSQVPSGGVEQFF. CDR3 DNA: TGCACCAGCAGCCAAGTACCTAGCGGGGGGGTGGAGCAGTTCTTC.

This clonotype appeared many times. The V and J genes are TRBV6-2 or TRBV6-3 and TRBJ2-2, with D perhaps matching TRBD1 (5 bases). The length of the CDR3 is 16 residues. Trimming took off 4 bases at V and 0 bases at J, with 12 bases between the two ends. Germline V CDR1 and CDR2: MNHEY, SVGEGT. CDR3 DNA: TGTGCCAGCAGTTCGTCGTGGGGCACGAACACCGGGGAGCTGTTTTTT. Protein: CASSSSWGTNTGELFF.